The TCR beta chain described here comes from a study of CD8 T cells in Susac syndrome. The V end lost 5 bases, the J end lost 2 bases, and 15 bases lay between the germline ends. This CDR3 comprises 15 residues. CDR1 and CDR2 from the germline V gene are SEHNR and FQNEAQ (reference sequence). With random hexamers, reverse transcription was performed on about 0.5 to 1 ug of RNA. TCRdb recomputed calls from the immunoSEQ multiplex PCR reads with MiXCR, one row per CDR3 protein. The profile shows 150,000 or so distinct CDR3 sequences, around 95% of them singletons. The sample was CD8+ T cells from PBMCs. This chain joins TRBV7-9 and TRBJ2-5, with D tentatively TRBD1 (5 bases). The sequence came from a human donor with multiple sclerosis. This CDR3 is CASSIRGTDQETQYF. The CDR3 nucleotides read TGTGCCAGCAGCATTAGGGGAACTGATCAAGAGACCCAGTACTTC.